The 26 T cell receptor beta chains below come from one sample, sequenced in a study of T cell responses to AZD1222 COVID-19 vaccine. Clones were read by immunoSEQ multiplex PCR, and TCRdb kept only the in-frame ones, dropping some. The sample gives about 140,000 clones, 85% to 95% of which show up once; around 12% is in the top ten. The sample in question was peripheral blood, obtained after recovery from COVID-19. The receptors originated from an adult who had recovered from COVID-19.

J is TRBJ1-2 and V is TRBV9, with TRBD1 identical over 10 bases. CDR1 SGDLS and CDR2 YYNGEE come from the germline V gene. The CDR3 is 16 residues long. The V and J ends lost 4 bases and 8 bases, in that order; junction bases with no gene match: 14. The CDR3 DNA is TGTGCCAGCAGCCCCCGAGGGGCGACAGGGGGCCACGGCTACACCTTC. Protein sequence: CASSPRGATGGHGYTF.

The V and J genes are TRBV29-1 and TRBJ2-1; unclear D gene. The germline V and J ends were trimmed by 0 bases and 6 bases, with 12 bases remaining between them. Germline CDR1 SQVTM, CDR2 ANQGSEA. The CDR3 spans 14 residues. The CDR3 protein is CSVEDEAAINEQFF. The CDR3 DNA sequence: TGCAGCGTTGAAGATGAGGCAGCCATCAATGAGCAGTTCTTC.

J is TRBJ2-1 and V is TRBV14, with D possibly matching TRBD2 (6 bases). V was pared by 7 bases and J by 2 bases, with 18 bases between. Germline-derived CDR1 and CDR2 are SGHDN and FVKESK. The CDR3 sequence is 16 residues long. CDR3 in amino acids: CASTGLAAAPYNEQFF. DNA of the CDR3: TGTGCCAGCACGGGGTTAGCGGCCGCCCCCTACAATGAGCAGTTCTTC.

CDR3 region: CASSGVPLADTQYF. The CDR3 DNA reads TGTGCCAGCAGCGGGGTCCCTTTGGCAGATACGCAGTATTTT. The chain has TRBV5-4 and TRBJ2-3; D gene ambiguous. This CDR3 is 14 amino acids long. CDR1 SGHNT and CDR2 YYREEE come from the germline V gene (reference sequence). V lost 4 bases, J lost 4 bases, and 13 bases lay in between.

V is TRBV3-1 (or the pseudogene TRBV3-2) and J is TRBJ1-1; a possible D gene is TRBD1 (5 bases). The CDR3 is 15 residues long. Between the trimmed V and J ends, which lost 3 bases and 1 base, there was a span of 12 bases. Germline V CDR1 and CDR2: LGHDT, YNNKEL (reference sequence). CDR3 nucleotide sequence: TGTGCCAGCAGCCACACGGGACGGCAGAACACTGAAGCTTTCTTT. Protein sequence: CASSHTGRQNTEAFF.

The chain is built from TRBV7-9 and TRBJ2-5; no reliable D call. CDR1 is SEHNR and CDR2 is FQNEAQ in the germline V gene (reference sequence). Trimming stripped 2 bases from V and 2 bases from J, with 6 bases between. The CDR3 is made up of 13 amino acids. The CDR3 DNA reads as TGTGCCAGCAGCTTATCCAAACAAGAGACCCAGTACTTC. This encodes CASSLSKQETQYF.

This clone was recorded only once. The V gene is TRBV10-3, the J gene TRBJ2-5, with 7 bases aligning to TRBD2. V was clipped by 0 bases and J by 6 bases; unmatched bases: 7. The CDR3 extends over 15 amino acids. Germline V lookup: CDR1 ENHRY, CDR2 SYGVKD. For the CDR3, the DNA is TGTGCCATCAGTGAGTCGACGGGGAGGGCTAAGACCCAGTACTTC. Residues: CAISESTGRAKTQYF.

This chain uses TRBV29-1 with TRBJ2-7; the match to TRBD1 covers 8 bases. From germline, CDR1 is SQVTM and CDR2 ANQGSEA. J lost 3 bases, V lost 6 bases, and 13 bases had no gene match. The CDR3 loop spans 15 amino acids. This CDR3 is CSVNRPQGAVYEQYF. CDR3 DNA: TGCAGCGTAAACCGGCCTCAGGGGGCTGTCTACGAGCAGTACTTC.

J is TRBJ1-1 and V is TRBV12-3 or TRBV12-4; D gene ambiguous. The CDR3 is 12 residues long. The V end was cut by 8 bases, the J end by 2 bases, with 9 bases between. CDR3 protein: CASSLDNTEAFF. CDR3 nucleotide sequence: TGTGCCAGCTCCCTAGATAACACTGAAGCTTTCTTT.

The chain uses TRBV7-2 and TRBJ1-5; 7 nucleotides agree with TRBD1. Germline V gene sequence: CDR1 SGHTA, CDR2 FQGNSA. V lost 1 base, J lost 2 bases, and 5 bases stayed unmatched. This CDR3 has 16 residues. The CDR3 coding sequence is TGTGCCAGCAGCTTAGGGTTAGACAGGGGCAATCAGCCCCAGCATTTT. Amino acid sequence: CASSLGLDRGNQPQHF.

The chain links TRBV2 to TRBJ1-5; D remains unclear. This CDR3 has 14 residues. In germline, CDR1 is SNHLY, CDR2 FYNNEI. Trimming pared 4 bases from V and 0 bases from J, leaving 7 bases between. The CDR3 DNA reads TGTGCCAGCAGTGTGGAATCTAGCAATCAGCCCCAGCATTTT. It encodes CASSVESSNQPQHF.

This chain connects TRBV6-2 or TRBV6-3 to TRBJ2-7; D remains ambiguous. This CDR3 has 15 amino acids. V was clipped by 0 bases and J by 2 bases, with 11 bases between them. The germline V gene has CDR1 MNHEY and CDR2 SVGEGT. This CDR3 is CASSYSILVTYEQYF. The CDR3 nucleotides read TGTGCCAGCAGTTACTCCATCCTAGTTACCTACGAGCAGTACTTC.

The chain recombines TRBV4-1 with TRBJ2-4, with TRBD2 matching 10 bases. This CDR3 has 17 residues. Germline lookup yields CDR1 MGHRA and CDR2 YSYEKL. V lost 1 base, J lost 3 bases, and 6 bases stayed unmatched. The CDR3 protein is CASSQGGLAGVKNIQYF. Written as DNA, the CDR3 is TGCGCCAGCAGCCAAGGTGGGCTAGCGGGAGTCAAAAACATTCAGTACTTC.

The CDR3 is CASSQLAGADNEQFF. In DNA form, the CDR3 reads TGTGCCAGCTCACAACTAGCGGGAGCTGACAATGAGCAGTTCTTC. This chain joins TRBV18 and TRBJ2-1; 11 bases are shared with TRBD2. V lost 4 bases to trimming and J lost 5 bases; unmatched junction nucleotides: 4. This CDR3 spans 15 amino acids. The germline CDR1 and CDR2 sequences are KGHSH and LQKENI.

The CDR3 region is CASSQDISFNEQFF. In nucleotides, the CDR3 is TGTGCCAGCAGCCAAGATATTTCGTTCAATGAGCAGTTCTTC. The chain is built from TRBV4-2 and TRBJ2-1; D gene uncertain. The CDR3 extends over 14 amino acids. V was trimmed by 0 bases and J by 6 bases, leaving 9 bases between them. Germline V gene data show CDR1 as LGHNA and CDR2 as YNFKEQ.

This clone occurred once. This chain connects TRBV9 to TRBJ2-1, with D perhaps matching TRBD1 (5 bases). This CDR3 has 15 amino acids. V was shortened by 0 bases and J by 8 bases, with 15 bases between the two germline ends. Germline V gene lookup returns CDR1 SGDLS and CDR2 YYNGEE. CDR3 coding DNA: TGTGCCAGCAGCGTAGCCCAGGGTAAAATGCATGAGCAGTTCTTC. Its translation is CASSVAQGKMHEQFF.

The J gene is TRBJ2-2, the V gene TRBV10-3; perhaps TRBD2 as D (6 bases). The CDR3 sequence is 14 residues long. From germline, CDR1 is ENHRY and CDR2 SYGVKD. Trimming took off 10 bases at V and 2 bases at J, with 14 bases between the two ends. The CDR3, as DNA: TGTGCCAGCGCCGGGGACTCCAACACCGGGGAGCTGTTTTTT. This translates into CASAGDSNTGELFF.

The V call is TRBV24-1, the J call TRBJ2-2, with no clear D. The ends were cut back, 6 bases at V and 2 bases at J, with 6 bases in the middle. The germline CDR1 and CDR2 sequences are KGHDR and SFDVKD. The CDR3 extends over 13 amino acids. The DNA of the CDR3 is TGTGCCACCAGTCACCGAAACACCGGGGAGCTGTTTTTT. Protein product: CATSHRNTGELFF.

The V and J genes are TRBV9 and TRBJ2-3; the D is unclear. Germline V gene data show CDR1 as SGDLS and CDR2 as YYNGEE. This CDR3 spans 14 amino acids. V was pared by 2 bases and J by 4 bases, with 11 bases between. In DNA form, the CDR3 reads TGTGCCAGCAGCGTCCGCCCTCCCCCAGATACGCAGTATTTT. This translates into CASSVRPPPDTQYF. Together with reference TRBV9 and TRBJ2-3, the CDR3 gives the full variable domain: DSGVTQTPKHLITATGQRVTLRCSPRSGDLSVYWYQQSLDQGLQFLIQYYNGEERAKGNILERFSAQQFPDLHSELNLSSLELGDSALYFCASSVRPPPDTQYFGPGTRLTVL.

This chain connects TRBV19 to TRBJ2-7; TRBD1 agrees at 8 bases. Trimming took 5 bases from V and 2 from J; bases not matched to a gene: 8. This CDR3 spans 15 amino acids. CDR1 and CDR2 (germline): LNHDA, SQIVND (reference sequence). CDR3 sequence: CASSAGTGLPYEQYF. The CDR3 nucleotides read TGTGCCAGTAGTGCGGGGACAGGATTACCCTACGAGCAGTACTTC.

The CDR3 loop reads CSASRGTNEKLFF. The DNA for the CDR3 is TGCAGCGCATCCAGGGGGACTAATGAAAAACTGTTTTTT. This sequence joins TRBV29-1 and TRBJ1-4, with 7 bases that match TRBD1. Germline V gives CDR1 SQVTM, CDR2 ANQGSEA. The CDR3 runs 13 residues. The junction had 4 bases not matched to a gene; V was cut back by 7 bases and J by 2 bases.

The chain is built from TRBV5-6 and TRBJ1-6; D is perhaps TRBD1 (6 bases). V gave up 4 bases and J gave up 6 bases, with 14 bases separating them. CDR1 SGHDT and CDR2 YYEEEE come from the germline V gene. This CDR3 is 15 amino acids long. CDR3 sequence reads: CASSTGQPGNSPLHF. CDR3 nucleotides: TGTGCCAGCAGCACCGGACAGCCTGGTAATTCACCCCTCCACTTT.

V and J are TRBV3-1 (or the pseudogene TRBV3-2) and TRBJ2-3; D is tentatively TRBD1 or TRBD2 (5 bases each). V was clipped by 0 bases and J by 1 base, with 17 bases between them. The V gene's germline CDR1 is LGHDT and CDR2 YNNKEL (reference sequence). The CDR3 extends over 18 amino acids. This CDR3 is CASSQDRVGTRRTDTQYF. CDR3 nucleotide sequence: TGTGCCAGCAGCCAAGACAGAGTGGGGACCCGGCGCACAGATACGCAGTATTTT.

The chain recombines TRBV9 with TRBJ2-2; 7 bases match TRBD2. Germline assignment: CDR1 SGDLS and CDR2 YYNGEE. Germline trimming cut 0 bases from V and 3 bases from J; bases unmatched to any gene: 5. There are 16 residues in the CDR3. The CDR3 spells CASSVAGGTYTGELFF. As DNA, the CDR3 is TGTGCCAGCAGCGTAGCGGGGGGAACTTACACCGGGGAGCTGTTTTTT. Based on the CDR3 plus reference TRBV9 and TRBJ2-2, the full variable domain is DSGVTQTPKHLITATGQRVTLRCSPRSGDLSVYWYQQSLDQGLQFLIQYYNGEERAKGNILERFSAQQFPDLHSELNLSSLELGDSALYFCASSVAGGTYTGELFFGEGSRLTVL.

The chain is built from TRBV25-1 and TRBJ2-1, with D possibly being TRBD2 (5 bases). V gave up 8 bases and J gave up 3 bases, with 14 bases separating them. Germline V CDR1 and CDR2: MGHDK, SYGVNS. This CDR3 has 14 amino acids. CDR3 DNA: TGTGCCAGCCAGACTACCGCTAACTACAATGAGCAGTTCTTC. It encodes CASQTTANYNEQFF.

The chain employs TRBV7-2 and TRBJ2-7, with TRBD2 matching 13 bases. Germline V gene sequence: CDR1 SGHTA, CDR2 FQGNSA. There are 15 residues in the CDR3. Unmatched junction bases numbered 8, after V lost 5 bases and J lost 7 bases. The CDR3 is CASSLRTSGSGEQYF. The CDR3 nucleotides are TGTGCCAGCAGCCTAAGGACTAGCGGGAGCGGGGAGCAGTACTTC.